These 25 T cell receptor beta chains came from one sample sequenced in a study of T cell changes during pregnancy in multiple sclerosis (dated by TCRdb to between 2018 and 2021). The library was obtained by the immunoSEQ multiplex PCR assay. As stored in TCRdb, this immuneACCESS dataset retains in-frame rearrangements with V and J assigned. A fraction of the clones does not appear; measured against another copy, unresolved V genes explain less than half of the discrepancy, and the remainder lacks a known reason. The sample table contains about 100,000 clones; only one count was recorded for 90% to 95% of them. The top ten clones comprise more than 0.95% of the sample. The sequencing here drew on peripheral blood, taken in the second trimester of pregnancy. These receptor sequences come from a female donor with multiple sclerosis, enrolled in a pregnancy study.

The chain has TRBV27 and TRBJ2-1, with TRBD2 identical over 14 bases. Per the germline V gene, CDR1 is MNHEY and CDR2 is SMNVEV (reference sequence). This CDR3 has 16 residues. Trimming took 4 bases from V and 7 from J; bases not matched to a gene: 6. DNA for the CDR3: TGTGCCAGCAGTTCGGGACTAGCGGGAGTTAGGAATGAGCAGTTCTTC. It codes for CASSSGLAGVRNEQFF.

The chain is built from TRBV19 and TRBJ2-2; D may be TRBD1 (6 bases). CDR3 length equals 15 residues. Germline V gene data show CDR1 as LNHDA and CDR2 as SQIVND (reference sequence). Trimming left V 6 bases short and J 4 bases short, with 15 bases between. CDR3 sequence (DNA): TGTGCCAGTAGAAGAACAGGGATTGGCACCGGGGAGCTGTTTTTT. Its protein is CASRRTGIGTGELFF.

The rearrangement uses TRBV2 and TRBJ1-5; D is ambiguous. Between the trimmed V and J ends, which lost 4 bases and 3 bases, there was a span of 13 bases. Looked up from germline, CDR1 is SNHLY and CDR2 is FYNNEI. The CDR3 spans 15 residues. DNA of the CDR3: TGTGCCAGCAGTGGGAGGAAGAACGTCAATCAGCCCCAGCATTTT. It yields the protein CASSGRKNVNQPQHF.

In this sample, this clone turned up once. J is TRBJ2-2 and V is TRBV6-1; 9 positions agree with TRBD2. CDR3 size: 16 residues. After removal of 3 bases from V and 6 bases from J, the junction contained 8 bases not matched to a gene. Germline-derived CDR1 and CDR2 are MNHNS and SASEGT. The CDR3 reads CASSENSGGLAGELFF. CDR3 bases: TGTGCCAGCAGTGAGAATAGCGGGGGTCTAGCCGGGGAGCTGTTTTTT.

The rearrangement links TRBV5-4 to TRBJ2-1, with 10 bases aligning to TRBD2. The V segment lost 5 bases and the J segment 4 bases; nucleotides outside the gene matches: 6. CDR1 and CDR2 from the germline V gene are SGHNT and YYREEE (reference sequence). The CDR3 has 15 residues. The CDR3 DNA follows: TGTGCCAGCAGATTTACTAGCGGGACGTACAATGAGCAGTTCTTC. It encodes CASRFTSGTYNEQFF.

V and J are TRBV27 and TRBJ1-1; D remains unclear. With 2 bases removed from V and 1 base from J, the gap between germline ends came to 5 bases. CDR3 length equals 13 residues. CDR1 MNHEY and CDR2 SMNVEV come from the germline V gene (reference sequence). The CDR3: CASSLRQNTEAFF. CDR3 nucleotide sequence: TGTGCCAGCAGTTTAAGACAGAACACTGAAGCTTTCTTT.

The chain recombines TRBV9 with TRBJ1-1; unclear D gene. The CDR3 consists of 15 residues. The germline gives CDR1 SGDLS, CDR2 YYNGEE. The germline V and J ends were trimmed by 4 bases and 3 bases, with 16 bases remaining between them. In DNA, the CDR3 is TGTGCCAGCAGCCTACATCCGGGAGAGGACACTGAAGCTTTCTTT. The encoded protein is CASSLHPGEDTEAFF.

The chain is built from TRBV18 and TRBJ2-3, with D possibly matching TRBD2 (6 bases). The CDR3 runs 14 residues. V gave up 4 bases and J gave up 6 bases, with 14 bases separating them. CDR1 and CDR2 from the germline V gene are KGHSH and LQKENI. DNA of the CDR3: TGTGCCAGCTCACGACTGGAGGGGCCCGATACGCAGTATTTT. This sequence encodes CASSRLEGPDTQYF.

The V call is TRBV5-8, the J call TRBJ2-5; possibly TRBD2 for D (5 bases). Germline V lookup: CDR1 SGHTS, CDR2 YDEGEE. V dropped 1 base and J dropped 5 bases, with 15 bases sitting between them. The CDR3 runs 15 residues. Written as DNA, the CDR3 is TGTGCCAGCAGCTTGACTAGTAGTGTGGTTGAGACCCAGTACTTC. Protein: CASSLTSSVVETQYF.

This chain links TRBV30 with TRBJ2-1; possible D gene TRBD1, 6 bases. The CDR3 has 14 residues. Trimming stripped 2 bases from V and 7 bases from J, with 15 bases between. Per the germline V gene, CDR1 is GTSNPN and CDR2 is SVGIG (reference sequence). The CDR3, as DNA: TGTGCCTGGAGTCTCCATGGACAGTGGAATGAGCAGTTCTTC. Translating it yields CAWSLHGQWNEQFF. The full variable domain, its missing parts supplied by reference TRBV30 and TRBJ2-1, is SQTIHQWPATLVQPVGSPLSLECTVEGTSNPNLYWYRQAAGRGLQLLFYSVGIGQISSEVPQNLSASRPQDRQFILSSKKLLLSDSGFYLCAWSLHGQWNEQFFGPGTRLTVL.

This chain uses TRBV4-2 with TRBJ2-7, with 7 bases matching TRBD2. Germline CDR1 is LGHNA and CDR2 is YNFKEQ. The CDR3 spans 15 residues. Germline trimming cut 0 bases from V and 5 bases from J; bases unmatched to any gene: 7. CDR3 sequence (DNA): TGTGCCAGCAGCCAAGAGGGAGCGGGATTCGACGAGCAGTACTTC. Amino acid sequence: CASSQEGAGFDEQYF.

This chain joins TRBV27 and TRBJ1-2; 9 bases match TRBD1. CDR3 length: 17 amino acids. The germline CDR1 and CDR2 sequences are MNHEY and SMNVEV (reference sequence). J was trimmed by 4 bases and V by 3 bases; bases with no gene match: 12. For the CDR3, the DNA is TGTGCCAGCAGTTTGGTAGGAGGACAGGGGAGGGGCTATGGCTACACCTTC. Translating gives CASSLVGGQGRGYGYTF.

The chain links TRBV20-1 to TRBJ2-5, with D hard to call. V gave up 4 bases and J gave up 5 bases, with 5 bases separating them. Germline V lookup: CDR1 DFQATT, CDR2 SNEGSKA (reference sequence). This CDR3 spans 10 amino acids. The CDR3 DNA reads TGCAGTGCTATCCTGGAGACCCAGTACTTC. Translated, it gives CSAILETQYF.

The chain employs TRBV6-1 and TRBJ1-2; perhaps TRBD1 as D (6 bases). V was cut by 3 bases and J by 13 bases, with 36 bases left in between. This CDR3 is built from 19 residues. The germline V gene encodes CDR1 MNHNS and CDR2 SASEGT. CDR3 bases: TGTGCCAGCAGTGACGTCCCAGGGGTGGGGGACCCCTACTCCAGGAGCTTCACCTTC. Encoded protein: CASSDVPGVGDPYSRSFTF.

A single count supports this clone. The rearrangement links TRBV4-1 to TRBJ1-3; 10 bases are a match to TRBD1. The V gene end was trimmed by 4 bases and the J gene end by 4 bases; junction bases not matched to a gene: 1. The germline gives CDR1 MGHRA, CDR2 YSYEKL. The CDR3 runs 14 residues. As DNA, the CDR3 is TGCGCCAGCAGCCGACAGGGGGCGGGAAACACCATATATTTT. Translating gives CASSRQGAGNTIYF.

In nucleotides, the CDR3 is TGTGCCAGCAGCTTAGGGACAGGGGGTGGGGAGACCCAGTACTTC. Its protein product is CASSLGTGGGETQYF. The rearrangement joins TRBV11-2 to TRBJ2-5; 10 bases align to TRBD1. V lost 1 base and J lost 5; bases outside the gene matches: 4. The CDR3 spans 15 residues. Germline CDR1 SGHAT, CDR2 FQNNGV. The full variable domain, its missing parts supplied by reference TRBV11-2 and TRBJ2-5, is EAGVAQSPRYKIIEKRQSVAFWCNPISGHATLYWYQQILGQGPKLLIQFQNNGVVDDSQLPKDRFSAERLKGVDSTLKIQPAKLEDSAVYLCASSLGTGGGETQYFGPGTRLLVL.

The chain carries TRBV6-6 and TRBJ2-7; TRBD1 aligns across 10 bases. In germline, CDR1 is MNHNY, CDR2 SVGAGI (reference sequence). V lost 5 bases, J lost 5 bases, and 3 bases stayed unmatched. The CDR3 length is 13 residues. This CDR3 reads CASSADRGHEQYF. DNA of the CDR3: TGTGCCAGCAGTGCCGACAGGGGGCACGAGCAGTACTTC.

The J gene is TRBJ2-7, the V gene TRBV5-5; no clear D gene. Deletions cut 4 bases from V and 2 bases from J, with 7 bases between. Germline values: CDR1 SGHKS, CDR2 YYEKEE (reference sequence). The CDR3 length is 12 residues. CDR3 sequence (DNA): TGTGCCAGCAGCCCCAGGACCTACGAGCAGTACTTC. Amino acids: CASSPRTYEQYF.

Only one count was recorded for this clone. V is TRBV4-1 and J is TRBJ1-4; D is perhaps TRBD1 (5 bases). V was shortened by 4 bases and J by 5 bases, with 14 bases between the two germline ends. Germline V lookup: CDR1 MGHRA, CDR2 YSYEKL. The CDR3 is 15 residues long. The DNA of the CDR3 is TGCGCCAGCAGCCCAGCGGGACTCGGGAATGAAAAACTGTTTTTT. It is translated as CASSPAGLGNEKLFF.

This clone was detected a few times. The V and J genes are TRBV7-3 and TRBJ1-1; the D is unclear. The V gene's germline CDR1 is SGHTA and CDR2 FQGTGA. V gave up 0 bases and J gave up 2 bases, with 7 bases separating them. The CDR3 spans 14 residues. In DNA form, the CDR3 reads TGTGCCAGCAGCTTAACAGCGGCCAACACTGAAGCTTTCTTT. Amino acid sequence: CASSLTAANTEAFF.

The rearrangement joins TRBV19 to TRBJ1-2; D remains ambiguous. The germline gives CDR1 LNHDA, CDR2 SQIVND (reference sequence). This CDR3 spans 18 amino acids. The germline V and J ends were trimmed by 3 bases and 9 bases, with 29 bases remaining between them. The CDR3 loop reads CASSIGIVGGSDSSRYTF. The DNA of the CDR3 is TGTGCCAGTAGTATTGGAATCGTAGGAGGGTCCGATAGTTCCCGCTACACCTTC.

This chain connects TRBV7-9 to TRBJ2-5; D remains unclear. CDR1 is SEHNR and CDR2 is FQNEAQ in the germline V gene (reference sequence). Deletions cut 4 bases from V and 5 bases from J, with 14 bases between. The CDR3 sequence is 14 residues long. For the CDR3, the DNA is TGTGCCAGCAGCTACGGGTCATCAAGGGAGACCCAGTACTTC. As protein: CASSYGSSRETQYF.

V usage is TRBV28 and J usage is TRBJ2-3; possibly TRBD1 for D (6 bases). The CDR3 consists of 12 residues. Trimming stripped 4 bases from V and 11 bases from J, with 13 bases between. From germline, CDR1 is MDHEN and CDR2 SYDVKM. DNA for the CDR3: TGTGCCAGCAGTTCCCGGACGGGACAGCAGTATTTT. As protein: CASSSRTGQQYF.

The chain couples TRBV28 to TRBJ1-5; the match to TRBD1 covers 7 bases. The CDR3 consists of 19 residues. From germline, CDR1 is MDHEN and CDR2 SYDVKM. V trimming: 3 bases; J trimming: 0 bases; junction bases outside the gene matches: 14. This CDR3 is CASSFYLGDSDYSNQPQHF. CDR3 DNA: TGTGCCAGCAGTTTCTATTTGGGGGACAGCGATTATAGCAATCAGCCCCAGCATTTT.

This chain joins TRBV7-2 and TRBJ1-2, with 9 bases that match TRBD1. Germline V CDR1 and CDR2: SGHTA, FQGNSA. The CDR3 is 15 amino acids. J gave up 7 bases and V 2 bases, and 8 bases lay outside the gene matches. The CDR3 nucleotides are TGTGCCAGCAGCTTATATGGGGGACAGGGATTTGGCTACACCTTC. Its translation: CASSLYGGQGFGYTF.